This T cell receptor (beta chain) appears in the sequencing data of a study of type 1 regulatory T cells. Study details: T-allo10 is a Tr1-enriched, alloantigen-specific CD4 T cell product made in vitro.

TCRdb re-called the reads with MiXCR, one entry per CDR3 protein. Among roughly 62,000 distinct CDR3 sequences listed, less than 65% were seen once. Broader study findings: Compared with non-Tr1 cells, Tr1 cells showed a narrower TCR repertoire.

Germline assignment: CDR1 SGHTA and CDR2 FQGNSA. The CDR3 has 20 amino acids. V shed 2 bases and J 0 bases; nucleotides not matched to a gene: 16. A word on this clonotype: Its antigen is currently unknown.

The genes are TRBV7-2 and TRBJ2-1; 7 positions agree with TRBD2. Input material: cultured non-Tr1 T cells, either the whole culture or a sorted T cell fraction (not recorded which). This receptor was taken from a human donor in good health. CDR3 DNA: TGTGCCAGCAGCTTAAAGTGGGTGCGGGAGCTTGAAAGCTCCTACAATGAGCAGTTCTTC. This encodes CASSLKWVRELESSYNEQFF. Supplemented by reference TRBV7-2 and TRBJ2-1, the full variable domain reads GAGVSQSPSNKVTEKGKDVELRCDPISGHTALYWYRQSLGQGLEFLIYFQGNSAPDKSGLPSDRFSAERTGGSVSTLTIQRTQQEDSAVYLCASSLKWVRELESSYNEQFFGPGTRLTVL.